This T cell receptor (beta chain) comes out of a study of T cell responses to AZD1222 COVID-19 vaccine. Comments on this clone: Its antigen is currently unknown.

TCRdb's table, derived via immunoSEQ multiplex PCR, lists solely in-frame clones and lacks some. Of roughly 100,000 clones in the sample, about 88% were seen once. Germline V gene data show CDR1 as SEHNR and CDR2 as FQNEAQ (reference sequence). The CDR3 is 14 residues long. Trimming left V 5 bases short and J 2 bases short, with 13 bases between. Overall study results and limits: There were mostly white British donors and more females than males, and clonal diversity was possibly underestimated.

This sequence originates from an adult in good health. The chain links TRBV7-9 to TRBJ2-7; either TRBD1 or TRBD2 may fit D (5 bases each). The specimen comprised peripheral blood, sampled on day 0 of AZD1222 vaccination. The CDR3 DNA reads as TGTGCCAGCAGCCTTTACGGGACGACCTACGAGCAGTACTTC. Translated, it gives CASSLYGTTYEQYF.